This note documents a single T cell receptor beta chain sequence. V shed 1 base and J 4 bases; nucleotides not matched to a gene: 8. Germline lookup yields CDR1 SNHLY and CDR2 FYNNEI. The CDR3 runs 16 residues. Using its own MiXCR run on the RT-PCR reads, TCRdb lists one record per CDR3 protein. The repertoire holds 650,000 to 700,000 distinct CDR3 sequences, with about 15% as singletons. This entry belongs to a study of response to subunit inactivated influenza vaccine. The chain joins TRBV2 to TRBJ2-7, with TRBD1 matching over 9 bases. The sequence derives from a man aged 50 or older who received an inactivated influenza vaccine. Sequenced material: PBMCs from blood, taken 11 to 12 days after vaccination. In DNA, the CDR3 is TGTGCCAGCAGTGAAGGCCCGGGACAGGGTCCTTACGAGCAGTACTTC. It is translated as CASSEGPGQGPYEQYF.